At least ten counts were recorded for the clone carrying this TCR beta chain. Antigen: not known. Germline CDR1 is MDHEN and CDR2 is SYDVKM. The V gene lost 10 bases and the J gene lost 7 bases, with 23 bases spanning the gap. The CDR3 covers 15 residues. RNA transcripts were the source from which TCR beta CDR3 regions were amplified. Scientists carried out first-round RT-PCR using HTBI primers and then a second-round multiplex PCR. TCRdb re-derived calls from the multiplex PCR reads in MiXCR, one entry per CDR3 protein. The data show 620,000 or so distinct CDR3 sequences, about 20% seen once. The record originates from a study of Graves' ophthalmopathy and Graves' hyperthyroidism. Study at large: There was a collection of peripheral blood at initial diagnosis, before any treatment.

Findings and caveats of the study: Blood also carried most expanded thyroid clonotypes exceeding 0.001 frequency.

Stable hyperthyroidism referred to disease that showed no ophthalmopathy within 18 months of follow-up. People with hyperthyroidism were aged 18 to 65 and newly diagnosed, under 2 months' duration. The sequenced material came from peripheral blood. The chain carries TRBV28 and TRBJ1-5; D unclear. The sequence came from a young woman with stable Graves' hyperthyroidism. Some clones in this sample may be carry-over from other donors' samples. CDR3 nucleotide sequence: TGTGCCATATTGAGGGCGGGTACACTCGGACAGCCCCAGCATTTT. Translating it yields CAILRAGTLGQPQHF.